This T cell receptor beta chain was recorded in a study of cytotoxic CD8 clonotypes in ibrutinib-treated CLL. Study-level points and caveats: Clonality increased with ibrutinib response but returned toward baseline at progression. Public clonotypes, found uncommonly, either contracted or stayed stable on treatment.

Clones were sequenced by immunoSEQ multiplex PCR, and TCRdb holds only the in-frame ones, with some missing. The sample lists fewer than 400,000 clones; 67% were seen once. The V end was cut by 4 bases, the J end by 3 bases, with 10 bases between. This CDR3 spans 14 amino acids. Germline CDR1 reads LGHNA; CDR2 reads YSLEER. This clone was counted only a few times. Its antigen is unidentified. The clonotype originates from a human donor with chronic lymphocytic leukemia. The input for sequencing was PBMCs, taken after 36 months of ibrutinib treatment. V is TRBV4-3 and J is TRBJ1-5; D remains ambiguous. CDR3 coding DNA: TGCGCCAGCAGCCCTACCGGGGTCAATCAGCCCCAGCATTTT. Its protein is CASSPTGVNQPQHF.